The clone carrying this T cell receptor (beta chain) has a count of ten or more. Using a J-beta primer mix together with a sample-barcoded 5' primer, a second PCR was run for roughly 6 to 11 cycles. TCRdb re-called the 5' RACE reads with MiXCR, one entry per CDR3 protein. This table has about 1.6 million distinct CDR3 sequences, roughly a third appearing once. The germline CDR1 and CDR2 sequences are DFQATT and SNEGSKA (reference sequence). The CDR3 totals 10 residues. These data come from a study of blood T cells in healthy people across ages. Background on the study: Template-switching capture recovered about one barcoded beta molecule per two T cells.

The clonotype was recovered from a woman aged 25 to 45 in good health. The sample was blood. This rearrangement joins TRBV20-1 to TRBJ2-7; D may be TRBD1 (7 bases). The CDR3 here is CSGGQYEQYF. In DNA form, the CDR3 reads TGCAGCGGGGGACAGTACGAGCAGTACTTC.